The 27 T cell receptor beta chains listed next were all sequenced from one sample in a study of regulatory T cells in long-lasting Graves disease. Time point in this sample: newly diagnosed GD, antithyroid drugs for less than 3 months. From PBMCs, RNA was extracted and then used to make the TCR library. Both iRepertoire HTBI primers and Arm-PCR of CDR3 regions were used to build the TCR beta libraries. TCRdb used MiXCR to reprocess the multiplex PCR reads, holding one entry per CDR3 protein. Among 250,000 to 300,000 distinct CDR3 sequences listed, approximately 20% were seen once. These records were also assigned to another study, of T cells in Graves' hyperthyroidism and ophthalmopathy.

Sequences were derived from peripheral blood mononuclear cells (PBMCs), sampled at new diagnosis, from a patient treated with antithyroid drugs. The receptors stem from a woman in her 30s with Graves disease.

This clonotype was observed at least ten times. The V gene is TRBV20-1, the J gene TRBJ1-6; maybe TRBD1 (6 bases). V was shortened by 0 bases and J by 6 bases, with 12 bases between the two germline ends. The germline CDR1 and CDR2 sequences are DFQATT and SNEGSKA (reference sequence). The CDR3 length is 15 residues. The CDR3 is CSARDPGGRNSPLHF. CDR3 coding DNA: TGCAGTGCTAGAGATCCCGGGGGGCGTAATTCACCCCTCCACTTT.

The genes are TRBV6-1 and TRBJ1-5; 7 bases map to TRBD1. Looked up from germline, CDR1 is MNHNS and CDR2 is SASEGT. V was clipped by 0 bases and J by 11 bases; unmatched bases: 10. CDR3 length: 15 amino acids. CDR3 residues: CASSEASGGGETQHF. CDR3 DNA sequence: TGTGCCAGCAGTGAAGCATCAGGGGGGGGGGAGACCCAGCATTTT.

This clonotype was picked up many times. The genes are TRBV2 and TRBJ1-3; D may be TRBD1 (5 bases). V was pared by 3 bases and J by 0 bases, with 15 bases between. The germline V gene has CDR1 SNHLY and CDR2 FYNNEI. The CDR3 runs to 17 residues. The DNA of the CDR3 is TGTGCCAGCAGTGAGTTAGGACACCCGAGCTCTGGAAACACCATATATTTT. Translation: CASSELGHPSSGNTIYF.

This clonotype was seen repeatedly, ten times or more. CDR3 residues: CASRGLGREQFF. CDR3 DNA: TGTGCCAGCAGGGGACTCGGGCGTGAGCAGTTCTTC. The rearrangement links TRBV3-1 to TRBJ2-1, with D possibly TRBD2 on 6 matching bases. Germline V gives CDR1 LGHDT, CDR2 YNNKEL (reference sequence). V was cut by 6 bases and J by 9 bases, with 12 bases left in between. The CDR3 runs to 12 residues.

This clonotype was counted only a few times. The CDR3 DNA is TGTGCCAGCAGACCCACTAGCGGGGGGGGGCAGTTCTTC. This gives the protein CASRPTSGGGQFF. J is TRBJ2-1 and V is TRBV6-1, with TRBD2 matching over 13 bases. Germline CDR1 reads MNHNS; CDR2 reads SASEGT. CDR3 length equals 13 residues. The trim removed 6 bases at V and 12 bases at J, leaving 5 bases unmatched.

The gene calls are TRBV10-3 and TRBJ2-1; 13 bases line up with TRBD2. CDR3 length equals 17 residues. The junction had 6 bases not matched to a gene; V was cut back by 3 bases and J by 4 bases. Germline V gene data show CDR1 as ENHRY and CDR2 as SYGVKD. The CDR3 is CAISDPTSGGRYNEQFF. CDR3 bases: TGTGCCATCAGTGATCCGACTAGCGGGGGGCGATACAATGAGCAGTTCTTC.

This clonotype appeared many times. The chain is built from TRBV7-9 and TRBJ2-7; TRBD1 agrees at 9 bases. Germline V gives CDR1 SEHNR, CDR2 FQNEAQ (reference sequence). The junction had 6 bases not matched to a gene; V was cut back by 5 bases and J by 4 bases. There are 14 residues in the CDR3. DNA of the CDR3: TGTGCCAGCAGCGGGGGGACAGGGTATTACGAGCAGTACTTC. It is translated as CASSGGTGYYEQYF.

In this sample, this clonotype turned up many times. The chain has TRBV20-1 and TRBJ1-4; 9 bases are a match to TRBD1. Losses at the gene ends were 0 bases for V and 10 bases for J; bases not matched to a gene: 6. Germline V lookup: CDR1 DFQATT, CDR2 SNEGSKA (reference sequence). The CDR3 sequence is 14 residues long. The DNA for the CDR3 is TGCAGTGCTAGAGATTGGGGACAGGGCGGAAAACTGTTTTTT. Its protein product is CSARDWGQGGKLFF.

This clonotype was observed many times. The genes are TRBV6-1 and TRBJ2-1; the match to TRBD2 covers 11 bases. The CDR3 sequence is 15 residues long. Germline V CDR1 and CDR2: MNHNS, SASEGT. Trimming removed 6 bases from V and 8 bases from J; junction bases left unmatched: 9. CDR3 bases: TGTGCCAGCAGGACCTTTAGCGGGGGGGCGTATGAGCAGTTCTTC. The encoded protein is CASRTFSGGAYEQFF.

This clonotype showed up many times. The chain is built from TRBV20-1 and TRBJ1-5, with 8 bases aligning to TRBD1. Germline assignment: CDR1 DFQATT and CDR2 SNEGSKA (reference sequence). V gave up 3 bases and J gave up 7 bases; unmatched junction bases: 14. The CDR3 contains 16 residues. In DNA form, the CDR3 reads TGCAGTGCTAGGGGCACCGGACAGGGAGAAGGGCAGCCCCAGCATTTT. Its translation is CSARGTGQGEGQPQHF.

This clonotype has at least ten counts. The chain combines TRBV3-1 with TRBJ2-7; 10 nucleotides align to TRBD1. V dropped 2 bases and J dropped 1; count of bases not matched to a gene: 5. The V gene's germline CDR1 is LGHDT and CDR2 YNNKEL (reference sequence). The CDR3 sequence is 16 residues long. CDR3 sequence: CASSQRDRGRSYEQYF. DNA of the CDR3: TGTGCCAGCAGCCAAAGGGACAGGGGAAGGTCCTACGAGCAGTACTTC.

Points on this clonotype: Since a far larger clone is one base different, this is likely a read error. The chain employs TRBV2 and TRBJ1-4, with D hard to call. Between the trimmed V and J ends, which lost 6 bases and 7 bases, there was a span of 15 bases. Germline CDR1 SNHLY, CDR2 FYNNEI. The CDR3 runs to 14 residues. The DNA for the CDR3 is TGTGCCAGCAGCCAGCGGGGTTCTGGTGAAAAACTGTTTTTT. It codes for CASSQRGSGEKLFF.

This clonotype was counted at least ten times. The V gene is TRBV12-3 or TRBV12-4, the J gene TRBJ2-2; tentative D call: TRBD2 (5 bases). This CDR3 contains 15 residues. V shed 4 bases and J shed 0 bases, with 9 bases lying between them. CDR3: CASSYYSANTGELFF. Written as DNA, the CDR3 is TGTGCCAGCAGTTACTATAGCGCGAACACCGGGGAGCTGTTTTTT.

This clonotype occurred many times. The rearrangement joins TRBV18 to TRBJ1-3; D gene unclear. Germline assignment: CDR1 KGHSH and CDR2 LQKENI. Trimming took off 4 bases at V and 1 base at J, with 8 bases between the two ends. This CDR3 contains 14 residues. The CDR3 region has the DNA TGTGCCAGCTCACACGGGTCTTCTGGAAACACCATATATTTT. Translating gives CASSHGSSGNTIYF.

This clonotype has at least ten counts. A much larger clonotype is one base distant, so this may be a read error. The chain links TRBV7-9 to TRBJ1-5, with a tentative D call TRBD1 (5 bases). The germline V gene encodes CDR1 SEHNR and CDR2 FQNEAQ (reference sequence). V dropped 5 bases and J dropped 7 bases, with 9 bases sitting between them. This CDR3 is built from 12 residues. The CDR3 nucleotides are TGTGCCAGCAGCCCAGGGAGACAGCCCCAGCATTTT. Translation: CASSPGRQPQHF.

This clonotype was detected ten times or more. The chain recombines TRBV29-1 with TRBJ2-5; the D is unclear. CDR3 length equals 13 residues. Germline V gives CDR1 SQVTM, CDR2 ANQGSEA. Between the trimmed V and J ends, which lost 3 bases and 3 bases, there was a span of 11 bases. CDR3 sequence reads: CSVEGRSKETQYF. The CDR3 DNA reads TGCAGCGTTGAGGGCAGGAGTAAAGAGACCCAGTACTTC.

This clonotype was seen a few times. The junction departs from germline at one end; a sequencing error may be responsible. The chain's CDR3 is CASSPAQETQCF. The DNA of the CDR3 is TGCGCCAGCAGTCCCGCCCAAGAGACCCAGTGCTTC. The J gene is TRBJ2-5, the V gene TRBV10-1; no reliable D call. The CDR3 spans 12 residues. CDR1 and CDR2 (germline): WNHNN, SYGVQD (reference sequence).

This chain joins TRBV19 and TRBJ2-7; D remains ambiguous. The CDR3 has 14 amino acids. From germline, CDR1 is LNHDA and CDR2 SQIVND (reference sequence). Deletions cut 4 bases from V and 3 bases from J, with 13 bases between. In DNA, the CDR3 is TGTGCCAGTAGTAATGAGATGTTGGGCTACGAGCAGTACTTC. As protein: CASSNEMLGYEQYF.

This clonotype was seen ten or more times. V is TRBV6-5 and J is TRBJ1-5, with D uncertain. The CDR3 consists of 15 residues. The ends were cut back, 3 bases at V and 3 bases at J, with 12 bases in the middle. Germline assignment: CDR1 MNHEY and CDR2 SVGAGI. CDR3 coding DNA: TGTGCCAGCAGTTATGGGTATGGTTTCAATCAGCCCCAGCATTTT. Translated, it gives CASSYGYGFNQPQHF.

This clonotype was picked up many times. The CDR3 coding sequence is TGTGCCAGCAGCTCAGGACTAGCCGGGCTCGAGCAGTACTTC. This translates into CASSSGLAGLEQYF. This rearrangement joins TRBV7-6 to TRBJ2-7, with 8 bases matching TRBD2. Germline CDR1 SGHVS, CDR2 FNYEAQ. V trimming: 4 bases; J trimming: 6 bases; junction bases outside the gene matches: 8. This CDR3 is built from 14 residues.

This clonotype was seen ten or more times. J is TRBJ1-2 and V is TRBV12-5, with no clear D. Per the germline V gene, CDR1 is LGHNT and CDR2 is FRNRAP. The V end lost 0 bases, the J end lost 3 bases, and 32 bases lay between the germline ends. The CDR3 length is 22 residues. CDR3 nucleotide sequence: TGTGCTAGTGGTTTGGTACTTGGTTGGAGGGAGGGTGTCAACCCCCGGGACTATGGCTACACCTTC. This gives the protein CASGLVLGWREGVNPRDYGYTF.

The chain couples TRBV7-9 to TRBJ1-6; no clear D. From germline, CDR1 is SEHNR and CDR2 FQNEAQ (reference sequence). V gave up 1 base and J gave up 10 bases, with 11 bases separating them. This CDR3 contains 14 residues. The DNA for the CDR3 is TGTGCCAGCAGCTTAGGCCCATCGCCCTCACCCCTCCACTTT. Translated, it gives CASSLGPSPSPLHF.

This clonotype appeared many times. This chain's CDR3 is CASSARGLNTEAFF. CDR3 nucleotides: TGTGCCAGCAGCGCCAGGGGGTTGAACACTGAAGCTTTCTTT. This chain joins TRBV7-9 and TRBJ1-1, with TRBD1 matching 7 bases. V dropped 5 bases and J dropped 0; count of bases not matched to a gene: 3. The V gene's germline CDR1 is SEHNR and CDR2 FQNEAQ (reference sequence). CDR3 size: 14 residues.

There are a few counts of this clonotype. Given a much more abundant clone one base away, this may be a read error. The genes are TRBV6-1 and TRBJ2-7; TRBD2 matches 7 bases. The CDR3 sequence is 23 residues long. Per the germline V gene, CDR1 is MNHNS and CDR2 is SASEGT. The junction had 33 bases not matched to a gene; V was cut back by 4 bases and J by 3 bases. CDR3 DNA sequence: TGTGCCAGCAGTGCCTCGGGGGGAAGCGGTGAGAGCAAAATGGCTGCTGTAAGCTACGAGCAGTACTTC. It yields the protein CASSASGGSGESKMAAVSYEQYF.

Concerning this clonotype itself: A much larger clone is a single base away; this may be a read error. The J gene is TRBJ2-7, the V gene TRBV10-1; 7 bases fit TRBD2. Germline CDR1 WNHNN, CDR2 SYGVQD (reference sequence). This CDR3 has 16 amino acids. CDR3 sequence (DNA): TGCGCCAGCAGTGGCGGGGGACGGACCAGCTCCTACGGGCAGTACTTC. Protein: CASSGGGRTSSYGQYF.

This sequence joins TRBV11-2 and TRBJ1-1; D gene unclear. The CDR3 contains 14 residues. Per germline, CDR1 SGHAT and CDR2 FQNNGV. Trimming pared 6 bases from V and 0 bases from J, leaving 11 bases between. CDR3 coding DNA: TGTGCCAGCAGGGCGGACGGGATGAACACTGAAGCTTTCTTT. Its protein is CASRADGMNTEAFF.

This clonotype appeared many times. V gene TRBV29-1 combines with J gene TRBJ1-1; D is undetermined. There are 16 residues in the CDR3. Germline V gene sequence: CDR1 SQVTM, CDR2 ANQGSEA. V was clipped by 7 bases and J by 0 bases, with 21 bases between them. DNA for the CDR3: TGCAGCGCGGCTCAGAAGCATACCGGATTGAACACTGAAGCTTTCTTT. Translating gives CSAAQKHTGLNTEAFF.